The sequence of this T cell receptor (beta chain) was determined in a study of control samples from healthy donors and cancer patients. Method: immunoSEQ multiplex PCR; TCRdb's copy keeps in-frame clones and lacks some. The table has about 100,000 clones, more than 85% seen once. Germline loops: CDR1 KGHDR, CDR2 SFDVKD. There are 14 residues in the CDR3. Trimming removed 4 bases from V and 3 bases from J, with 10 bases in between. The sequenced material came from blood. This sequence was found in a woman aged 45 to 65 in good health. The J gene is TRBJ2-3, the V gene TRBV24-1; D gene uncertain. This chain's CDR3 is CATSDPGVTDTQYF. CDR3 DNA: TGTGCCACCAGTGACCCTGGAGTGACAGATACGCAGTATTTT.